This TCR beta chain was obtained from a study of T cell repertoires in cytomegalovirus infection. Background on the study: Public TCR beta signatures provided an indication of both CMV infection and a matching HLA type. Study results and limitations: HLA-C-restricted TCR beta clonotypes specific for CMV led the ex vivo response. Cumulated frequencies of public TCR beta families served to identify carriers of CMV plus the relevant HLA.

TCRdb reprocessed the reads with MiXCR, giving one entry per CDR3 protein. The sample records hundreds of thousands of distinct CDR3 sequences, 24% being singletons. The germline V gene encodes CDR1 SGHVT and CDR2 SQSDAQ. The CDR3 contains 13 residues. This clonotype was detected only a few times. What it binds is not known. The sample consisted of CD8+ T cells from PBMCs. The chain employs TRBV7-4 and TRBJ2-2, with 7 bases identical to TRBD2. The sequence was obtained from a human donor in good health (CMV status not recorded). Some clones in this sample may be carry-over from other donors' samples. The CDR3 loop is CVSPGGNTGELFF. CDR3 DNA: TGTGTTTCCCCGGGGGGGAACACCGGGGAGCTGTTTTTT. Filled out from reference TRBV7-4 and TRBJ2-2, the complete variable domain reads GAGVSQSPRYKVAKRGRDVALRCDSISGHVTLYWYRQTLGQGSEVLTYSQSDAQRDKSGRPSGRFSAERPERSVSTLKIQRTEQGDSAVYLCVSPGGNTGELFFGEGSRLTVL.